This record concerns one T cell receptor (beta chain) sequence. The data originate from a study of T cell changes during pregnancy in multiple sclerosis. V lost 6 bases to trimming and J lost 6 bases; unmatched junction nucleotides: 5. The CDR3 contains 15 residues. Germline V gene lookup returns CDR1 MNHNY and CDR2 SVGAGI (reference sequence). The table came from immunoSEQ multiplex PCR; TCRdb's copy has only in-frame clones and leaves some out. Among about 75,000 clones listed, 90% to 95% were seen once. This chain uses TRBV6-6 with TRBJ2-7, with 16 bases aligning to TRBD2. The sequence was collected from a female donor with multiple sclerosis, enrolled in a pregnancy study. The sample in question was CD4+ T cells from peripheral blood mononuclear cells, obtained after pregnancy. The CDR3 DNA follows: TGTGCCAGCAGCCGCGGGACTAGCGGGAGGGGCGAGCAGTACTTC. Translating it yields CASSRGTSGRGEQYF.